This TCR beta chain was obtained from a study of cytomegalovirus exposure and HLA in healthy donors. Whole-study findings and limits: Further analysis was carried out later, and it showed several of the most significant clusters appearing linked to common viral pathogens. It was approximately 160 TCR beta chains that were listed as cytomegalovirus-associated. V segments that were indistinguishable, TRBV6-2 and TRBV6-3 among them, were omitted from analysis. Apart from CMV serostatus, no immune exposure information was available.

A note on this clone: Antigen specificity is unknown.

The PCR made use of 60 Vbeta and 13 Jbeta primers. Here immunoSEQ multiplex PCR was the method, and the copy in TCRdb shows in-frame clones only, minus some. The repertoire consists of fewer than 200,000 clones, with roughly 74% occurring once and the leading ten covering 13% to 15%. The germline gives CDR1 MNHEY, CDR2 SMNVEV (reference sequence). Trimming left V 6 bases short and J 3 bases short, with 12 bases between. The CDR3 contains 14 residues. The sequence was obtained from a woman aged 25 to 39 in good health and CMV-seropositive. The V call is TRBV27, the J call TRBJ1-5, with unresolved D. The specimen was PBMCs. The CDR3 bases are TGTGCCAGCAGCCTGTCGGGAGACAATCAGCCCCAGCATTTT. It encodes CASSLSGDNQPQHF.